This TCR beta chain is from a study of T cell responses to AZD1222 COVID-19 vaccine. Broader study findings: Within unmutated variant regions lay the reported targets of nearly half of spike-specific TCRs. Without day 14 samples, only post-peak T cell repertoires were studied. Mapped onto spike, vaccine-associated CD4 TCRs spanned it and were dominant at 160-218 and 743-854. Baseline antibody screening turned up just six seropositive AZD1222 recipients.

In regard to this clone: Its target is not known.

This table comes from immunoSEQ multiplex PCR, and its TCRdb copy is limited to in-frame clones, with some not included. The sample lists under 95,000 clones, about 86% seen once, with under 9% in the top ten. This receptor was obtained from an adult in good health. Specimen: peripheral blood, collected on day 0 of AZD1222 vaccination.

The CDR3 coding sequence is TGCGCCAGCAGCTTCGGGTCCGTTGGGGGCGGGAGTGGGAATGAGCAGTTCTTC. Protein sequence: CASSFGSVGGGSGNEQFF. The chain has TRBV5-1 and TRBJ2-1, with D possibly matching TRBD2 (7 bases). This CDR3 contains 18 residues. Deletions cut 2 bases from V and 7 bases from J, with 25 bases between. Germline V gives CDR1 SGHRS, CDR2 YFSETQ. The entire variable domain, with the rest obtained from reference TRBV5-1 and TRBJ2-1, is as follows: KAGVTQTPRYLIKTRGQQVTLSCSPISGHRSVSWYQQTPGQGLQFLFEYFSETQRNKGNFPGRFSGRQFSNSRSEMNVSTLELGDSALYLCASSFGSVGGGSGNEQFFGPGTRLTVL.